This T cell receptor (beta chain) came from a study of cytomegalovirus exposure and HLA in healthy donors. Libraries were prepared by immunoSEQ multiplex PCR; TCRdb keeps only in-frame clonotypes and omits some of them. The data show 220,000 or so clones, roughly 88% seen once. In regard to this clone: Its antigen is still unknown.

Overall study results and limits: The study listed approximately 170 cytomegalovirus-associated TCR beta chains.

The donors were part of the validation cohort, which consisted of under 150 subjects and was separate from the first cohort of roughly 620 subjects. The CDR3 has 14 residues. Germline assignment: CDR1 SGHRS and CDR2 YFSETQ. Unmatched junction bases numbered 4, after V lost 4 bases and J lost 7 bases. The chain links TRBV5-1 to TRBJ1-5; 11 nucleotides agree with TRBD1. The sequence came from a woman in her 30s in good health and CMV-seropositive. The sequenced sample consisted of PBMCs. CDR3 loop: CASSVGTGGQPQHF. CDR3 in DNA: TGCGCCAGCAGCGTCGGGACAGGGGGACAGCCCCAGCATTTT.